One T cell receptor (beta chain) is described in this entry. Its antigen is currently unknown. TCRdb's copy holds only in-frame clones and misses some; the assay was immunoSEQ multiplex PCR. The sample consists of about 29,000 clones, approximately 80% of them appearing once. This entry is derived from a study of regulatory dendritic cells for organ transplantation. Whole-study findings and limits: Mature dendritic cells appeared to drive more memory CD8+ clonal expansion than regulatory ones. Naive T cells showed high diversity, memory cells less, memory CD8+ least. Considerable individual heterogeneity was seen in alloreactive memory CD8+ T cells.

Naive CD45RA+ and memory CD45RO+ CD4+ or CD8+ T cells were FACS-sorted. The sequencing input was naive CD4+ T cells from blood. Subset reported: CD45RA+ naive T cells. The receptor's source is a human donor in good health.

The CDR3 DNA follows: TGTGCCAGCAGCGGGGGGGACAGGAACACTGAAGCTTTCTTT. It translates to CASSGGDRNTEAFF. The V call is TRBV28, the J call TRBJ1-1; TRBD1 aligns across 7 bases. V trimming: 6 bases; J trimming: 1 base; junction bases outside the gene matches: 5. CDR3 length equals 14 residues. Germline V CDR1 and CDR2: MDHEN, SYDVKM.